What follows are 32 T cell receptor beta chains derived from one specimen sequenced in a study of cytomegalovirus exposure and HLA in healthy donors. Using immunoSEQ multiplex PCR, the repertoire was profiled, and TCRdb retains in-frame clones only, with some absent. Of about 220,000 clones listed, about 90% are singletons. The sample taken for sequencing was PBMCs. The receptors originated from a young woman in good health and CMV-seronegative.

The chain uses TRBV18 and TRBJ1-6; tentative D call: TRBD1 (5 bases). The germline V gene has CDR1 KGHSH and CDR2 LQKENI. This CDR3 is 14 amino acids long. The V end was cut by 2 bases, the J end by 9 bases, with 11 bases between. CDR3: CASSPVGGGSPLHF. In nucleotides, the CDR3 is TGTGCCAGCTCACCAGTTGGGGGGGGTTCACCCCTCCACTTT. The full variable domain, completed using reference TRBV18 and TRBJ1-6, is NAGVMQNPRHLVRRRGQEARLRCSPMKGHSHVYWYRQLPEEGLKFMVYLQKENIIDESGMPKERFSAEFPKEGPSILRIQQVVRGDSAAYFCASSPVGGGSPLHFGNGTRLTVT.

The chain joins TRBV4-1 to TRBJ2-7; tentatively, D is TRBD1 (5 bases). Germline CDR1 reads MGHRA; CDR2 reads YSYEKL. Trimming took off 2 bases at V and 2 bases at J, with 10 bases between the two ends. The CDR3 loop spans 14 amino acids. The CDR3 is CASSQSRQTYEQYF. The CDR3 nucleotides read TGCGCCAGCAGCCAATCGCGACAGACCTACGAGCAGTACTTC.

This chain links TRBV2 with TRBJ2-3; 14 bases are a match to TRBD2. Germline V gene sequence: CDR1 SNHLY, CDR2 FYNNEI. The CDR3 runs to 17 residues. Trimming removed 0 bases from V and 8 bases from J; junction bases left unmatched: 7. The CDR3 DNA follows: TGTGCCAGCAGTGAAGCGCGGGGGACTAGCGGGAGAGTTACGCAGTATTTT. It encodes CASSEARGTSGRVTQYF.

In this sample, this clone turned up once. The chain has TRBV11-3 and TRBJ2-1; 7 bases are a match to TRBD2. Germline CDR1 and CDR2: SGHNT and YENEEA. The CDR3 totals 16 residues. V shed 1 base and J 4 bases; nucleotides not matched to a gene: 7. The CDR3 here is CASSLGRGSGYNEQFF. CDR3 nucleotides: TGTGCCAGCAGCTTAGGTCGAGGTAGCGGGTACAATGAGCAGTTCTTC. The whole variable domain, filled in from reference TRBV11-3 and TRBJ2-1, reads EAGVVQSPRYKIIEKKQPVAFWCNPISGHNTLYWYLQNLGQGPELLIRYENEEAVDDSQLPKDRFSAERLKGVDSTLKIQPAELGDSAVYLCASSLGRGSGYNEQFFGPGTRLTVL.

This clone was recorded once. This sequence joins TRBV2 and TRBJ2-7; D is possibly TRBD2 (5 bases). Germline V lookup: CDR1 SNHLY, CDR2 FYNNEI. Trimming took 8 bases from V and 5 from J, leaving 28 bases between them. The CDR3 runs 17 residues. The chain's CDR3 is CASSPIRERLEEHEQYF. In DNA form, the CDR3 reads TGTGCCAGCTCTCCTATAAGGGAGCGGTTGGAGGAACACGAGCAGTACTTC.

This chain connects TRBV2 to TRBJ1-1; no definite D call. Trimming left V 3 bases short and J 4 bases short, with 9 bases between. This CDR3 has 13 amino acids. Looked up from germline, CDR1 is SNHLY and CDR2 is FYNNEI. This CDR3 is CASSERVSTEAFF. For the CDR3, the DNA is TGTGCCAGCAGTGAGAGGGTATCCACTGAAGCTTTCTTT.

The chain employs TRBV6-5 and TRBJ2-4; 9 bases fit TRBD1. J gave up 8 bases and V 5 bases, and 10 bases lay outside the gene matches. The CDR3 consists of 15 residues. CDR1 and CDR2 (germline): MNHEY, SVGAGI. CDR3 protein: CASSRSGTGIDIQYF. As DNA, the CDR3 is TGTGCCAGCAGTCGAAGCGGGACAGGGATAGACATTCAGTACTTC.

The J gene is TRBJ2-2, the V gene TRBV19; TRBD1 agrees at 7 bases. From germline, CDR1 is LNHDA and CDR2 SQIVND (reference sequence). Trimming took 6 bases from V and 8 from J; bases not matched to a gene: 15. The CDR3 covers 16 residues. As DNA, the CDR3 is TGTGCCAGTAGACCCAGGGGGACCGCGTTTTCGGGGGAGCTGTTTTTT. Its translation is CASRPRGTAFSGELFF.

The V call is TRBV5-4, the J call TRBJ2-7; 9 positions match TRBD1. Germline trimming cut 0 bases from V and 2 bases from J; bases unmatched to any gene: 6. Germline assignment: CDR1 SGHNT and CDR2 YYREEE (reference sequence). The CDR3 extends over 16 amino acids. This CDR3 reads CASSLGSGQGTYEQYF. Written as DNA, the CDR3 is TGTGCCAGCAGCTTGGGATCGGGACAGGGTACCTACGAGCAGTACTTC.

The chain employs TRBV9 and TRBJ2-1; TRBD2 aligns across 13 bases. V shed 5 bases, J shed 7 bases, and the junction held 6 bases outside the gene matches. The CDR3 covers 15 residues. Germline lookup yields CDR1 SGDLS and CDR2 YYNGEE. Here the CDR3 DNA reads TGTGCCAGCAGTCGGACTAGCGGGAGCATGAATGAGCAGTTCTTC. Protein product: CASSRTSGSMNEQFF.

The chain uses TRBV5-1 and TRBJ2-1; D is undetermined. Trimming took off 4 bases at V and 2 bases at J, with 10 bases between the two ends. There are 14 residues in the CDR3. The germline gives CDR1 SGHRS, CDR2 YFSETQ. CDR3 region: CASSQTQTYNEQFF. The CDR3, as DNA: TGCGCCAGCAGCCAAACACAGACCTACAATGAGCAGTTCTTC.

This clone showed up just a few times. V usage is TRBV6-5 and J usage is TRBJ2-7; 7 bases map to TRBD1. V was pared by 2 bases and J by 5 bases, with 9 bases of the junction left unmatched. The CDR3 is 15 amino acids. Germline V gene lookup returns CDR1 MNHEY and CDR2 SVGAGI. For the CDR3, the DNA is TGTGCCAGCAGTTACATAGGGGGCACCCGCGACGAGCAGTACTTC. Translation gives CASSYIGGTRDEQYF.

This clone has just a few counts. The rearrangement joins TRBV10-1 to TRBJ2-7, with a weak D call TRBD1 (6 bases). The germline gives CDR1 WNHNN, CDR2 SYGVQD (reference sequence). There are 13 residues in the CDR3. With 6 bases removed from V and 5 bases from J, the gap between germline ends came to 14 bases. CDR3 residues: CASSADRFHEQYF. Written as DNA, the CDR3 is TGCGCCAGCAGCGCCGACAGGTTCCACGAGCAGTACTTC.

CDR3 nucleotide sequence: TGTGCCAGTAGTATACCGACAGAGCATGCAACTAATGAAAAACTGTTTTTT. Encoded protein: CASSIPTEHATNEKLFF. The chain has TRBV19 and TRBJ1-4; possibly TRBD1 for D (5 bases). This CDR3 region has 17 residues. Germline CDR1 reads LNHDA; CDR2 reads SQIVND (reference sequence). Between the trimmed V and J ends, which lost 2 bases and 0 bases, there was a span of 13 bases.

This clone was counted a single time. The chain combines TRBV27 with TRBJ1-1; 7 bases agree with TRBD1. J gave up 1 base and V 2 bases, and 1 base lay outside the gene matches. Germline-derived CDR1 and CDR2 are MNHEY and SMNVEV (reference sequence). The CDR3 has 14 amino acids. CDR3 bases: TGTGCCAGCAGTTTAGGGACAGCGAACACTGAAGCTTTCTTT. Encoded protein: CASSLGTANTEAFF.

The chain carries TRBV6-1 and TRBJ1-2; D is uncertain. V dropped 5 bases and J dropped 3 bases, with 7 bases sitting between them. CDR3 length: 12 amino acids. Germline CDR1 and CDR2: MNHNS and SASEGT. CDR3 DNA: TGTGCCAGCAGTTCTTCAGACTATGGCTACACCTTC. It encodes CASSSSDYGYTF.

V usage is TRBV27 and J usage is TRBJ1-2, with 9 bases matching TRBD1. This CDR3 spans 17 amino acids. The junction had 10 bases not matched to a gene; V was cut back by 2 bases and J by 3 bases. Germline-derived CDR1 and CDR2 are MNHEY and SMNVEV (reference sequence). The CDR3, as DNA: TGTGCCAGCAGTTTAGATAAAACAGGGGGCGCATACTATGGCTACACCTTC. Amino acid sequence: CASSLDKTGGAYYGYTF.

This chain uses TRBV27 with TRBJ1-1; TRBD1 matches at 9 bases. With V trimmed by 6 bases and J by 4 bases, 6 bases remained unmatched. CDR1 and CDR2 (germline): MNHEY, SMNVEV (reference sequence). The CDR3 totals 14 residues. CDR3: CASRSQGASTEAFF. The CDR3 bases are TGTGCCAGCAGATCACAGGGGGCGAGCACTGAAGCTTTCTTT.

The chain is built from TRBV27 and TRBJ1-1, with 9 bases that match TRBD1. The CDR3 extends over 16 amino acids. From germline, CDR1 is MNHEY and CDR2 SMNVEV (reference sequence). V was pared by 6 bases and J by 1 base, with 9 bases of the junction left unmatched. The CDR3 nucleotides are TGTGCCAGCAGGCTAGGGACAGGGATCAGGAACACTGAAGCTTTCTTT. This translates into CASRLGTGIRNTEAFF.

This clone is medium-sized within its sample. The rearrangement links TRBV6-5 to TRBJ1-2; D might be TRBD1 (5 bases). The V end was cut by 4 bases, the J end by 4 bases, with 16 bases between. The CDR3 is 15 residues long. The germline gives CDR1 MNHEY, CDR2 SVGAGI. Here the CDR3 DNA reads TGTGCCAGCAGTTCCATTGCCCAGGGTTCCTATGGCTACACCTTC. It specifies CASSSIAQGSYGYTF.

This chain connects TRBV6-6 to TRBJ2-1; 11 positions agree with TRBD2. Germline V CDR1 and CDR2: MNHNY, SVGAGI (reference sequence). This CDR3 comprises 16 residues. The ends lost 4 bases at V and 2 bases at J; junction bases unmatched: 4. The CDR3, as DNA: TGTGCCAGCAGTTCCGTAGCGGGAGGGCCCTACAATGAGCAGTTCTTC. Its translation: CASSSVAGGPYNEQFF.

The count of this clone is one. The chain employs TRBV27 and TRBJ1-4; D is possibly TRBD1 (6 bases). The CDR3 is 13 amino acids. Germline lookup yields CDR1 MNHEY and CDR2 SMNVEV (reference sequence). The V gene lost 6 bases and the J gene lost 2 bases, with 7 bases spanning the gap. DNA for the CDR3: TGTGCCAGCAGGAGGGGGACTAATGAAAAACTGTTTTTT. Translating gives CASRRGTNEKLFF.

The chain is built from TRBV6-1 and TRBJ2-1; D gene unclear. Germline V gene data show CDR1 as MNHNS and CDR2 as SASEGT. V was shortened by 6 bases and J by 0 bases, with 9 bases between the two germline ends. This CDR3 spans 14 amino acids. For the CDR3, the DNA is TGTGCCAGCAGCCCAATGAGCTCCTACAATGAGCAGTTCTTC. Translating it yields CASSPMSSYNEQFF.

This clone showed up just once. This chain joins TRBV5-1 and TRBJ2-7, with a weak D call TRBD2 (7 bases). V lost 2 bases and J lost 5, with 14 bases in between. Germline V gives CDR1 SGHRS, CDR2 YFSETQ. The CDR3 contains 14 residues. CDR3 in DNA: TGCGCCAGCAGCTTTCTCAGGGGAGGGAACGAGCAGTACTTC. It is translated as CASSFLRGGNEQYF.

The table lists this clone with a few counts. This chain connects TRBV5-1 to TRBJ1-5, with a possible D match to TRBD1 (5 bases). Germline assignment: CDR1 SGHRS and CDR2 YFSETQ. There are 16 residues in the CDR3. V was cut by 0 bases and J by 0 bases, with 10 bases left in between. The CDR3 spells CASSLAGGSSNQPQHF. The DNA of the CDR3 is TGCGCCAGCAGCTTGGCGGGGGGATCTAGCAATCAGCCCCAGCATTTT. The full variable domain, completed using reference TRBV5-1 and TRBJ1-5, is KAGVTQTPRYLIKTRGQQVTLSCSPISGHRSVSWYQQTPGQGLQFLFEYFSETQRNKGNFPGRFSGRQFSNSRSEMNVSTLELGDSALYLCASSLAGGSSNQPQHFGDGTRLSIL.

V and J are TRBV6-1 and TRBJ1-5; D gene unclear. The germline V gene encodes CDR1 MNHNS and CDR2 SASEGT. The CDR3 covers 15 residues. The V and J ends lost 2 bases and 0 bases respectively, with 8 bases between them. The CDR3 DNA reads TGTGCCAGCAGTGAACACATGAATAGCAATCAGCCCCAGCATTTT. Translating gives CASSEHMNSNQPQHF.

The chain recombines TRBV28 with TRBJ2-1, with 9 bases that match TRBD1. The CDR3 length is 16 residues. V shed 2 bases and J 4 bases; nucleotides not matched to a gene: 6. Germline assignment: CDR1 MDHEN and CDR2 SYDVKM. CDR3 sequence: CASSLPWGQGYNEQFF. The CDR3 coding sequence is TGTGCCAGCAGTTTACCTTGGGGACAGGGATACAATGAGCAGTTCTTC.

The rearrangement links TRBV5-6 to TRBJ2-7, with D perhaps TRBD1 (5 bases). This CDR3 region has 16 residues. Per germline, CDR1 SGHDT and CDR2 YYEEEE. With 4 bases removed from V and 0 bases from J, the gap between germline ends came to 17 bases. The CDR3 DNA sequence: TGTGCCAGCAGCAAGCTATGGGCGGACAACTCCTACGAGCAGTACTTC. Translated, it gives CASSKLWADNSYEQYF.

The rearrangement joins TRBV30 to TRBJ1-3; weak D call: TRBD1 (6 bases). V lost 0 bases to trimming and J lost 2 bases, with 11 bases between them. CDR3 length: 15 amino acids. Germline V gene data show CDR1 as GTSNPN and CDR2 as SVGIG (reference sequence). CDR3 amino acids: CAWSVRQGTGNTIYF. The CDR3 DNA reads as TGTGCCTGGAGTGTACGGCAGGGGACTGGAAACACCATATATTTT.

The J gene is TRBJ2-7, the V gene TRBV28; a possible D gene is TRBD1 (7 bases). CDR1 MDHEN and CDR2 SYDVKM come from the germline V gene. The V and J ends lost 2 bases and 5 bases respectively, with 16 bases between them. CDR3 length: 15 residues. The CDR3 nucleotides are TGTGCCAGCAGTTTACGACGGCAGGGGGGCGACGAGCAGTACTTC. Protein product: CASSLRRQGGDEQYF.

Worth noting for this clone: A junction boundary mismatches the germline segment, possibly from a read error. Distinct nucleotide sequences in the sample also encode this CDR3. The chain recombines TRBV27 with TRBJ2-7; 11 nucleotides agree with TRBD2. The germline V gene has CDR1 MNHEY and CDR2 SMNVEV (reference sequence). The CDR3 length is 16 residues. CDR3 DNA sequence: TGTGCCAGCAGTTTATCGTCGGTAGCGGGAGGGAGAGAGCAGTACTTT. It codes for CASSLSSVAGGREQYF.

Comments on this clone: The sample has other DNA sequences that encode this CDR3 too. The gene calls are TRBV28 and TRBJ1-3, with D possibly matching TRBD1 (5 bases). Trimming pared 4 bases from V and 2 bases from J, leaving 9 bases between. Germline V gives CDR1 MDHEN, CDR2 SYDVKM. The CDR3 length is 14 residues. The CDR3 DNA sequence: TGTGCCAGCAGTTCCGGGGGTCCTGGAAACACCATATATTTT. This gives the protein CASSSGGPGNTIYF. Drawing the rest from reference TRBV28 and TRBJ1-3, the complete variable domain is DVKVTQSSRYLVKRTGEKVFLECVQDMDHENMFWYRQDPGLGLRLIYFSYDVKMKEKGDIPEGYSVSREKKERFSLILESASTNQTSMYLCASSSGGPGNTIYFGEGSWLTVV.